This T cell receptor beta chain stems from a study of shared clonotypes between healthy human individuals. This CDR3 contains 14 residues. The J segment lost 5 bases and the V segment lost 5 bases, leaving 3 bases of the junction unmatched. Germline CDR1 reads MDHEN; CDR2 reads SYDVKM. TCRdb keeps only in-frame clones here, not all; method: immunoSEQ multiplex PCR. The repertoire has about half a million clones, 60% to 80% of them found once; the top ten carry around 11%. The sequence was collected from a woman in her 40s in good health. Some clones in this sample may be carry-over from other donors' samples. The chain links TRBV28 to TRBJ1-5; 10 bases align to TRBD1. The sequenced material came from PBMCs. CDR3 amino acids: CASSRQGADQPQHF. The CDR3 DNA sequence: TGTGCCAGCAGTCGACAGGGGGCGGATCAGCCCCAGCATTTT. The full variable domain, its missing parts supplied by reference TRBV28 and TRBJ1-5, is DVKVTQSSRYLVKRTGEKVFLECVQDMDHENMFWYRQDPGLGLRLIYFSYDVKMKEKGDIPEGYSVSREKKERFSLILESASTNQTSMYLCASSRQGADQPQHFGDGTRLSIL.